This TCR beta chain was identified during a study of cytomegalovirus exposure and HLA in healthy donors. Findings and caveats of the study: A link between a missense DCLRE1C variant and TCR beta V- and J-gene trimming emerged from a later analysis.

Healthy people donating bone marrow made up the donors. The donors, nominally healthy at sampling, likely had unrecorded immune exposures. PCR was performed using 60 Vbeta and 13 Jbeta primers. This table comes from immunoSEQ multiplex PCR, and its TCRdb copy is limited to in-frame clones, with some not included. The repertoire has about 180,000 clones, 76% of them found once; the top ten carry around 2.3%. On this clone: Its antigen remains unidentified.

This CDR3 is built from 17 residues. Germline-derived CDR1 and CDR2 are ENHRY and SYGVKD. The ends lost 7 bases at V and 1 base at J; junction bases unmatched: 11. This sequence joins TRBV10-3 and TRBJ2-2, with TRBD2 matching over 8 bases. The receptor comes from a woman aged 30 to 39 in good health and CMV-seropositive. The sequencing sample was made of PBMCs. In DNA, the CDR3 is TGTGCCATCACTCAAGTACCGGCGGGGGGGAACACCGGGGAGCTGTTTTTT. As protein: CAITQVPAGGNTGELFF.